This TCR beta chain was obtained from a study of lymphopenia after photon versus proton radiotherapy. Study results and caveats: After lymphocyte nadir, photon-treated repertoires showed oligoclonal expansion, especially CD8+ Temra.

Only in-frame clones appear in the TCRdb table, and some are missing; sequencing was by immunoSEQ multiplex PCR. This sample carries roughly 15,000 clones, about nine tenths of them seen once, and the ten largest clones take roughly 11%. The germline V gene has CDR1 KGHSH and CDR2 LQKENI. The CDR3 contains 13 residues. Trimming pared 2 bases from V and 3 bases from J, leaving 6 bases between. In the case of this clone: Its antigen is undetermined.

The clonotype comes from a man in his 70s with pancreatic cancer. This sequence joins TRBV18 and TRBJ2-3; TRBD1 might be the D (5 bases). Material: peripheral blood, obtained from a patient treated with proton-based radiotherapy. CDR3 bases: TGTGCCAGCTCACCAGCAGGGACAGATACGCAGTATTTT. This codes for CASSPAGTDTQYF.